Below are 3 T cell receptor beta chains sequenced from a single sample in a study of blood T cells in healthy people across ages. A J-beta primer mix and a sample-barcoded 5' primer were used in a second PCR of roughly 7 to 12 cycles. TCRdb fed the 5' RACE reads into MiXCR, producing one record per CDR3 protein. The sample holds more than 1 million distinct CDR3 sequences; less than 50% are singletons and the top ten take 15% to 20%. Sequencing was done on a sample of blood. The receptors stem from a woman in her fifties or sixties in good health.

The chain joins TRBV27 to TRBJ2-7, with TRBD2 matching over 13 bases. The CDR3 sequence is 16 residues long. Germline assignment: CDR1 MNHEY and CDR2 SMNVEV (reference sequence). Germline trimming cut 8 bases from V and 5 bases from J; bases unmatched to any gene: 12. The CDR3 reads CASGGTSGDLLHEQYF. In DNA form, the CDR3 reads TGTGCCAGCGGGGGGACTAGCGGGGACCTACTCCACGAGCAGTACTTC.

This clonotype has just a few counts. This sequence joins TRBV27 and TRBJ2-3; D is unresolved. V was cut by 0 bases and J by 2 bases, with 3 bases left in between. The CDR3 runs to 13 residues. Germline V gene sequence: CDR1 MNHEY, CDR2 SMNVEV (reference sequence). CDR3 region: CASSLSDTDTQYF. As DNA, the CDR3 is TGTGCCAGCAGTTTATCCGACACAGATACGCAGTATTTT.

On this clonotype itself: Being one base from a much bigger clone, this may be a read error. The gene calls are TRBV6-5 and TRBJ2-5; TRBD1 might be the D (6 bases). The J call is in doubt because the DNA end fits TRBJ2-7 better. CDR1 and CDR2 (germline): MNHEY, SVGAGI. CDR3 length: 15 residues. In DNA form, the CDR3 reads TGTGCCAGCAGTACCCTCGTAAGGGGGTCGGGCGAGCAGTACTTC. Its protein product is CASSTLVRGSGEQYF.